This T cell receptor beta chain was found in a study of T cell responses to AZD1222 COVID-19 vaccine. Study context: Second-dose intervals of approximately 4 or approximately 12 weeks were pooled.

CDR1 is SGHTA, CDR2 FQGNSA, per germline. V gave up 1 base and J gave up 4 bases; unmatched junction bases: 3. This CDR3 is built from 16 residues. This clone was counted a few times. Its antigen is unidentified. Findings and caveats of the study: Spike-specific TCRs gained breadth and depth after people received two AZD1222 doses. Clonal diversity was possibly underestimated; the donors were predominantly white British and more often female.

Sequenced by immunoSEQ multiplex PCR; TCRdb stores in-frame clones only, minus some. The sample lists about 190,000 clones, just over 90% seen once, with 0.99% in the top ten. The sequencing used peripheral blood, collected on day 0 of AZD1222 vaccination. This sequence joins TRBV7-2 and TRBJ2-1; 11 bases align to TRBD1. This TCR came from an adult in good health. The CDR3 sequence: CASSLVGTGGYNEQFF. Written as DNA, the CDR3 is TGTGCCAGCAGCTTAGTCGGGACAGGGGGATACAATGAGCAGTTCTTC.